These T cell receptor beta chains were read from a single sample in a study of blood T cell repertoires in COVID-19. The protocol was immunoSEQ multiplex PCR, while the TCRdb copy is restricted to in-frame clones and leaves out a portion. The sample records around 200,000 clones, more than 75% being singletons. Input material: peripheral blood. The receptor set was obtained from a man aged 50 to 59 with acute or convalescent COVID-19. Both conserved end residues are part of each CDR3. A D gene is named only where the DNA matches it firmly. Clone size, where shown, is once, few, many, or a class for clones that have expanded.

clone size: NA
V gene: TRBV5-1
D gene: TRBD1
J gene: TRBJ2-7
CDR3 DNA: TGCGCCAGCAGCTTGGGACAGGGGCGGGACGAGCAGTACTTC
CDR3 protein: CASSLGQGRDEQYF

clone size: NA
V gene: TRBV29-1
D gene: NA
J gene: TRBJ2-3
CDR3 DNA: TGCAGCACGAGAGAGGGCGGACCTGATGCTACGCAGTATTTT
CDR3 protein: CSTREGGPDATQYF

clone size: NA
V gene: TRBV10-1
D gene: NA
J gene: TRBJ2-5
CDR3 DNA: TGCGCCAGCAGTCCGGGTCCAGAGACCCAGTACTTC
CDR3 protein: CASSPGPETQYF

clone size: NA
V gene: TRBV30
D gene: NA
J gene: TRBJ1-2
CDR3 DNA: TGTGCCTGGAGAACGGGAATTTATGGCTACACCTTC
CDR3 protein: CAWRTGIYGYTF

clone size: NA
V gene: TRBV5-1
D gene: NA
J gene: TRBJ2-6
CDR3 DNA: TGCGCCAGCAGCTTCGCTGGGGCCAACGTCCTGACTTTC
CDR3 protein: CASSFAGANVLTF

clone size: NA
V gene: TRBV7-2
D gene: NA
J gene: TRBJ2-6
CDR3 DNA: TGTGCCAGCAGCTGGAGGGTGCTAAGTGGGGCCAACGTCCTGACTTTC
CDR3 protein: CASSWRVLSGANVLTF

clone size: once
V gene: TRBV5-1
D gene: NA
J gene: TRBJ2-1
CDR3 DNA: TGCGCCAGCAGCTTGGAGCTTAGACAGGCGTCCTACAATGAGCAGTTCTTC
CDR3 protein: CASSLELRQASYNEQFF

clone size: NA
V gene: TRBV24-1
D gene: TRBD1
J gene: TRBJ2-3
CDR3 DNA: TGTGCCACGAGGGACAGGGTATGCACAGATACGCAGTATTTT
CDR3 protein: CATRDRVCTDTQYF

clone size: NA
V gene: TRBV6-2/TRBV6-3
D gene: TRBD1
J gene: TRBJ2-7
CDR3 DNA: TGTGCCAGCAGTCCCGGGACAGGTAACTCTCAGTACGAGCAGTACTTC
CDR3 protein: CASSPGTGNSQYEQYF

clone size: NA
V gene: TRBV5-8
D gene: TRBD1
J gene: TRBJ1-1
CDR3 DNA: TGTGCCAGCAGCTCTTGGGACAGTATGAACACTGAAGCTTTCTTT
CDR3 protein: CASSSWDSMNTEAFF

clone size: once
V gene: TRBV3-1/TRBV3-2
D gene: TRBD2
J gene: TRBJ2-3
CDR3 DNA: TGTGCCAGCAGCCTACTAGCGAGGCCTAGCACAGATACGCAGTATTTT
CDR3 protein: CASSLLARPSTDTQYF

clone size: NA
V gene: TRBV9
D gene: NA
J gene: TRBJ1-3
CDR3 DNA: TGTGCCAGCAGCGTAGCAGGGGAGGGAGGCAAGTCCGCGATGGGAAACACCATATATTTT
CDR3 protein: CASSVAGEGGKSAMGNTIYF

clone size: NA
V gene: TRBV19
D gene: NA
J gene: TRBJ1-5
CDR3 DNA: TGTGCCAGTACTTTAACTAAAAATCAGCCCCAGCATTTT
CDR3 protein: CASTLTKNQPQHF

clone size: NA
V gene: TRBV7-3
D gene: NA
J gene: TRBJ1-1
CDR3 DNA: TGTGCCAGCAGCTTCGGTCTACGGGGGGAAGCTTTCTTT
CDR3 protein: CASSFGLRGEAFF

clone size: NA
V gene: TRBV12-3/TRBV12-4
D gene: NA
J gene: TRBJ1-4
CDR3 DNA: TGTGCCAGCAGAAAAACAGGTGAAAAACTGTTTTTT
CDR3 protein: CASRKTGEKLFF

clone size: once
V gene: TRBV6-6
D gene: TRBD1
J gene: TRBJ1-1
CDR3 DNA: TGTGCCAGCACCCCCGCGAGACAGGGGAACACTGAAGCTTTCTTT
CDR3 protein: CASTPARQGNTEAFF

clone size: NA
V gene: TRBV5-1
D gene: NA
J gene: TRBJ1-2
CDR3 DNA: TGCGCCAGCAGCTCCCACGGGGGGCAGGGGAGCGTGTATGGCTACACCTTC
CDR3 protein: CASSSHGGQGSVYGYTF

clone size: NA
V gene: TRBV21-1
D gene: NA
J gene: TRBJ2-1
CDR3 DNA: TGTGCCAGCAGCAAAGCTGGCGGGGGGGCAATTGAGCAGTTCTTC
CDR3 protein: CASSKAGGGAIEQFF

clone size: NA
V gene: TRBV6-6
D gene: NA
J gene: TRBJ1-1
CDR3 DNA: TGTGCCAGCAGTCTTACCACCCTAGACACTGAAGCTTTCTTT
CDR3 protein: CASSLTTLDTEAFF

clone size: NA
V gene: TRBV27
D gene: NA
J gene: TRBJ1-1
CDR3 DNA: TGTGCCAGCAGTACCCTAGACAGGCCCCATGAAGCTTTCTTT
CDR3 protein: CASSTLDRPHEAFF

clone size: NA
V gene: TRBV5-1
D gene: NA
J gene: TRBJ1-3
CDR3 DNA: TGCGCCAGCAGCTTTGACAGAAGTGGAAACACCATATATTTT
CDR3 protein: CASSFDRSGNTIYF

clone size: NA
V gene: TRBV4-1
D gene: NA
J gene: TRBJ1-2
CDR3 DNA: TGCGCCAGCAGCCTCGAGGCGGGAGCAGGCGGCTACACCTTC
CDR3 protein: CASSLEAGAGGYTF

clone size: NA
V gene: TRBV2
D gene: TRBD1
J gene: TRBJ1-5
CDR3 DNA: TGTGCCAGCAGCCCTCCGGGACAGGGAACTTATAGCAATCAGCCCCAGCATTTT
CDR3 protein: CASSPPGQGTYSNQPQHF

clone size: NA
V gene: TRBV27
D gene: NA
J gene: TRBJ1-5
CDR3 DNA: TGTGCCAGCAGTCGTACGGGTCTTTATAGCAATCAGCCCCAGCATTTT
CDR3 protein: CASSRTGLYSNQPQHF

clone size: NA
V gene: TRBV10-3
D gene: NA
J gene: TRBJ1-5
CDR3 DNA: TGTGCCATCAGTGGACAGCAAGGTAATCAGCCCCAGCATTTT
CDR3 protein: CAISGQQGNQPQHF

clone size: few
V gene: TRBV9
D gene: NA
J gene: TRBJ2-7
CDR3 DNA: TGTGCCAGCAGCGTAGGAGGAGCAGGAGGCTACGAGCAGTACTTC
CDR3 protein: CASSVGGAGGYEQYF

clone size: NA
V gene: TRBV29-1
D gene: NA
J gene: TRBJ2-7
CDR3 DNA: TGCAGCGTGGGTCTCCTGGGGCAGTCTGGAAGGCAGTACTTC
CDR3 protein: CSVGLLGQSGRQYF

clone size: NA
V gene: TRBV3-1/TRBV3-2
D gene: TRBD2
J gene: TRBJ2-1
CDR3 DNA: TGTGCCAGCATGACTAGCGGGGGGCCCTACAATGAGCAGTTCTTC
CDR3 protein: CASMTSGGPYNEQFF

clone size: few
V gene: TRBV29-1
D gene: NA
J gene: TRBJ2-3
CDR3 DNA: TGCAGCGTGACTGCAACAGATACGCAGTATTTT
CDR3 protein: CSVTATDTQYF

clone size: NA
V gene: TRBV6-5
D gene: NA
J gene: TRBJ1-1
CDR3 DNA: TGTGCCAGCAGTTACTGGACTGGGGACACTGAAGCTTTCTTT
CDR3 protein: CASSYWTGDTEAFF

clone size: NA
V gene: TRBV5-1
D gene: TRBD2
J gene: TRBJ2-4
CDR3 DNA: TGCGCCAGCAGCTTAGGGCTAGCGGGGGGAACGCTAGCCAAAAACATTCAGTACTTC
CDR3 protein: CASSLGLAGGTLAKNIQYF

clone size: once
V gene: TRBV3-1/TRBV3-2
D gene: TRBD1
J gene: TRBJ1-6
CDR3 DNA: TGTGCCAGCAGCTCCAGGACAGGTGGGTCACCCCTCCACTTT
CDR3 protein: CASSSRTGGSPLHF

clone size: once
V gene: TRBV19
D gene: TRBD1
J gene: TRBJ1-5
CDR3 DNA: TGTGCCAGTAGAGGGACAGGGAGGGATCAGCCCCAGCATTTT
CDR3 protein: CASRGTGRDQPQHF

clone size: NA
V gene: TRBV5-4
D gene: TRBD1
J gene: TRBJ1-2
CDR3 DNA: TGTGCCAGCAGCTCGAGCGGACAGGGGGCGAGCTATGGCTACACCTTC
CDR3 protein: CASSSSGQGASYGYTF

clone size: NA
V gene: TRBV6-6
D gene: NA
J gene: TRBJ1-3
CDR3 DNA: TGTGCCAGCAGTACACAGGTCAGCTCTGGAAACACCATATATTTT
CDR3 protein: CASSTQVSSGNTIYF

clone size: NA
V gene: TRBV9
D gene: TRBD2
J gene: TRBJ2-1
CDR3 DNA: TGTGCCAGCAGCGTAGATCGAGCGGGGTACAATGAGCAGTTCTTC
CDR3 protein: CASSVDRAGYNEQFF

clone size: NA
V gene: TRBV5-1
D gene: TRBD1
J gene: TRBJ1-1
CDR3 DNA: TGCGCCAGCAGCTTTGGACAGGGGAATGAAGCTTTCTTT
CDR3 protein: CASSFGQGNEAFF

clone size: NA
V gene: TRBV25-1
D gene: NA
J gene: TRBJ1-3
CDR3 DNA: TGTGCCAGCAGCCCCGTTGCGGGGTCAGGAAACACCATATATTTT
CDR3 protein: CASSPVAGSGNTIYF

clone size: NA
V gene: TRBV5-1
D gene: NA
J gene: TRBJ2-2
CDR3 DNA: TGCGCCAGCAGCCAACCCGGACAGAACACCGGGGAGCTGTTTTTT
CDR3 protein: CASSQPGQNTGELFF

clone size: few
V gene: TRBV6-1
D gene: TRBD1
J gene: TRBJ2-7
CDR3 DNA: TGTGCCAGCAGTGAAATGGGTACAGGGGGATCCTACGAGCAGTACTTC
CDR3 protein: CASSEMGTGGSYEQYF

clone size: once
V gene: TRBV5-1
D gene: TRBD1
J gene: TRBJ1-1
CDR3 DNA: TGCGCCAGCAGCTTGCAATACAGGGGGGCGGGCACTGAAGCTTTCTTT
CDR3 protein: CASSLQYRGAGTEAFF

clone size: NA
V gene: TRBV5-1
D gene: TRBD1
J gene: TRBJ2-7
CDR3 DNA: TGCGCCAGCAGCCATGGACAGGTTGAACTCTACGAGCAGTACTTC
CDR3 protein: CASSHGQVELYEQYF

clone size: NA
V gene: TRBV10-2
D gene: NA
J gene: TRBJ2-7
CDR3 DNA: TGCGCCAGCAGTGACCCAGGGTCAGGAAGCTCCTACGAGCAGTACTTC
CDR3 protein: CASSDPGSGSSYEQYF

clone size: NA
V gene: TRBV30
D gene: NA
J gene: TRBJ2-4
CDR3 DNA: TGTGCCTGGAGTGCCCAATGGGTCAGGGGAGGGCCATTAGCCAAAAACATTCAGTACTTC
CDR3 protein: CAWSAQWVRGGPLAKNIQYF

clone size: NA
V gene: TRBV19
D gene: NA
J gene: TRBJ1-2
CDR3 DNA: TGTGCCAGTAGTATCGGGGGGCTCGGCTACACCTTC
CDR3 protein: CASSIGGLGYTF

clone size: NA
V gene: TRBV5-4
D gene: TRBD1
J gene: TRBJ2-4
CDR3 DNA: TGTGCCAGCAGCTCTGGACAGGGGTCAAACATTCAGTACTTC
CDR3 protein: CASSSGQGSNIQYF

clone size: once
V gene: TRBV11-1
D gene: NA
J gene: TRBJ2-1
CDR3 DNA: TGTGCCAGCAGCTTAGGACTTGGCTCCTACAATGAGCAGTTCTTC
CDR3 protein: CASSLGLGSYNEQFF

clone size: NA
V gene: TRBV19
D gene: TRBD1
J gene: TRBJ2-6
CDR3 DNA: TGTGCCAGTAGTGAGCCAGGGGGCGCTGGGGCCAACGTCCTGACTTTC
CDR3 protein: CASSEPGGAGANVLTF